This TCR beta chain was obtained from a study of T cell responses to AZD1222 COVID-19 vaccine. The CDR3 extends over 14 amino acids. Germline values: CDR1 KGHSH, CDR2 LQKENI. Trimming removed 3 bases at V and 7 bases at J, with 15 bases between. This table comes from immunoSEQ multiplex PCR, and its TCRdb copy is limited to in-frame clones, with some not included. Here the sample spans 120,000 to 150,000 clones, roughly 86% being singletons. This clone was seen only once. Its antigen remains unknown. General study points: Mostly white British, mostly female donors; authors suggested clonal diversity may be underestimated. Repertoire collection took place solely once the T cell response had peaked. As reported, nearly half of all spike-specific TCRs target variant regions that are unmutated. Spike-specific TCR breadth and depth rose after two AZD1222 doses.

This receptor was taken from an adult who received the AZD1222 COVID-19 vaccine. V usage is TRBV18 and J usage is TRBJ1-2; D is possibly TRBD1 (5 bases). Source: peripheral blood, taken 28 days after the second AZD1222 dose. This CDR3 is CASSPIVQGGGYTF. The CDR3 nucleotides read TGTGCCAGCTCACCTATAGTCCAGGGTGGTGGCTACACCTTC. The entire variable domain, with the rest obtained from reference TRBV18 and TRBJ1-2, is as follows: NAGVMQNPRHLVRRRGQEARLRCSPMKGHSHVYWYRQLPEEGLKFMVYLQKENIIDESGMPKERFSAEFPKEGPSILRIQQVVRGDSAAYFCASSPIVQGGGYTFGSGTRLTVV.